The present entry profiles one TCR beta chain with its context. This entry is derived from a study of PD-L1 blockade in urothelial cancer. This CDR3 is 13 amino acids long. Germline V gene lookup returns CDR1 MNHNS and CDR2 SASEGT. The ends lost 11 bases at V and 4 bases at J; junction bases unmatched: 10. Regarding time point: pretreatment peripheral blood. A total of 1 to 8 samples per patient were collected pretreatment and on-treatment. Profiled with immunoSEQ multiplex PCR; TCRdb holds only in-frame clones, not every one. The sample holds more than 50,000 clones, 81% seen once. This chain connects TRBV6-1 to TRBJ2-7; 8 bases are shared with TRBD1. This sequence originates from a man in his 70s with urothelial cancer. This sample comprised PBMCs, obtained around atezolizumab (anti-PD-L1) treatment. The CDR3 loop is CASDRTGSYEQYF. For the CDR3, the DNA is TGTGCCTCCGACCGGACAGGGTCTTACGAGCAGTACTTC.